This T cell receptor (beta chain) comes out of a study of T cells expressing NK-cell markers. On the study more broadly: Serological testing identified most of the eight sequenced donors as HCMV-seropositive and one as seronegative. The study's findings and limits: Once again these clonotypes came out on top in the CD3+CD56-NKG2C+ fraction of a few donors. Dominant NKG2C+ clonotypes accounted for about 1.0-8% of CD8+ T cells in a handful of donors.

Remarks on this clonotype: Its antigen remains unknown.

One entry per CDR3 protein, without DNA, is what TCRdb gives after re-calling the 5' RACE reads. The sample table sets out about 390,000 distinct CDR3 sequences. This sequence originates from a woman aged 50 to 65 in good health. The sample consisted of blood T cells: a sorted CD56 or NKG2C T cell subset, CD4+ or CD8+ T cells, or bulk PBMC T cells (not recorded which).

The CDR3 loop reads CASSLRTSGRIEQYF. J is TRBJ2-7 and V is TRBV19; the TCRdb call, TRBD2, lacks DNA for checking. The CDR3 consists of 15 residues. Germline CDR1 LNHDA, CDR2 SQIVND (reference sequence).